Below, one T cell receptor (beta chain) is given with its context. No antigen is known for it. The sample comes from a study of cytomegalovirus exposure and HLA in healthy donors. This CDR3 has 17 residues. Germline V gives CDR1 SGHNT, CDR2 YENEEA. The J segment lost 7 bases and the V segment lost 5 bases, leaving 14 bases of the junction unmatched. Each donor was nominally healthy when sampled (though unrecorded immune exposures were likely). PCR employed 60 Vbeta and 13 Jbeta primers. Clones were read by immunoSEQ multiplex PCR, and TCRdb kept only the in-frame ones, dropping some. The sample lists about 37,000 clones; around 81% were seen once. Study-wide points: Across HLA loci, a later analysis found differing TCR association rates, with DRB1 most and HLA-C fewest.

This chain connects TRBV11-3 to TRBJ2-1; 10 bases align to TRBD1. The material sequenced was PBMCs. The source of this sequence is a woman in her forties in good health and CMV-seronegative. The CDR3 here is CASSPGPRRQGANEQFF. The DNA for the CDR3 is TGTGCCAGCAGCCCGGGCCCCCGCAGACAGGGGGCAAATGAGCAGTTCTTC.